A selection of T cell receptor beta chains follows, all from one sample in a study of blood T cell repertoires in COVID-19. This table comes from immunoSEQ multiplex PCR, and its TCRdb copy is limited to in-frame clones, with some not included. This sample yields some 450,000 clones, of which approximately 89% are seen a single time; roughly an eighth belongs to the top ten. What was sequenced was peripheral blood. All receptors derive from a woman aged 45-65 years with COVID-19, enrolled during active disease. CDR3s include the opening cysteine and the closing phenylalanine or tryptophan. A D gene is named only where the DNA matches it firmly. Clone sizes are given selectively: once, few, many, or a class where the clone is expanded.

TRBJ1-1 - TRBV9 - CASSGAHTEAFF TGTGCCAGCAGCGGGGCTCACACTGAAGCTTTCTTT
TRBJ1-2 - TRBV5-1 - CASRLTGLRYGYTF TGCGCCAGCAGGCTCACAGGGTTACGGTATGGCTACACCTTC
TRBJ1-1 - TRBV27 - CASSLGGWTEAFF TGTGCCAGCAGCCTAGGGGGATGGACTGAAGCTTTCTTT
TRBJ2-3 TRBD2 TRBV30 - CASGRASGGVVTDTQYF TGTGCCTCGGGGAGGGCTAGCGGGGGAGTAGTAACAGATACGCAGTATTTT
TRBJ1-3 - TRBV19 - CASSISAGTGNTIYF TGTGCCAGTAGTATATCTGCAGGGACTGGAAACACCATATATTTT
TRBJ2-7 - TRBV12-3/TRBV12-4 - CASGTTSYEQYF TGTGCCAGCGGTACTACCTCCTACGAGCAGTACTTC
TRBJ2-3 TRBD2 TRBV5-1 once CASTLSASGADTQYF TGCGCCAGCACCTTAAGTGCTAGCGGGGCAGATACGCAGTATTTT
TRBJ1-1 - TRBV30 - CAWGAGETEAFF TGTGCCTGGGGTGCAGGGGAGACTGAAGCTTTCTTT
TRBJ2-7 - TRBV2 - CASRGDITYEQYF TGTGCCAGCAGAGGGGACATCACCTACGAGCAGTACTTC
TRBJ1-1 TRBD1 TRBV5-1 - CASSFGTGITEAFF TGCGCCAGCAGCTTCGGGACAGGGATCACTGAAGCTTTCTTT
TRBJ1-6 - TRBV7-6 - CASSLEQGGINSPLHF TGTGCCAGCAGCTTAGAACAAGGCGGAATTAATTCACCCCTCCACTTT
TRBJ2-7 TRBD2 TRBV30 - CAWSPRGGVYEQYF TGTGCCTGGAGTCCGCGGGGGGGTGTCTACGAGCAGTACTTC
TRBJ1-1 TRBD1 TRBV5-1 - CASSETGGYTEAFF TGCGCCAGCAGCGAGACAGGGGGCTACACTGAAGCTTTCTTT
TRBJ2-5 TRBD1 TRBV10-2 - CASSESRTGRIETQYF TGCGCCAGCAGTGAGAGCCGGACAGGGCGTATAGAGACCCAGTACTTC